The clone carrying this TCR beta chain was detected only a few times. Sequencing used immunoSEQ multiplex PCR; TCRdb keeps in-frame clones, though not all of them. The sample comprises some 74,000 clones, less than 97% of which are singletons, and 0.24% rests with the top ten. The entry originates in a study of technical replicates of blood from several donors. This CDR3 is 15 amino acids long. V was cut by 0 bases and J by 6 bases, with 15 bases left in between. CDR1 is SGDLS, CDR2 YYNGEE, per germline. This receptor was obtained from a human donor in good health. The sequenced sample was T cells isolated from PBMCs. The V and J genes are TRBV9 and TRBJ1-1, with D tentatively TRBD1 (5 bases). The CDR3 loop reads CASSVGLGGAAEAFF. The CDR3 nucleotides are TGTGCCAGCAGCGTAGGTCTGGGAGGGGCGGCTGAAGCTTTCTTT.